Below, 27 T cell receptor beta chains from the same sample are listed, as sequenced in a study of chemoradiotherapy in HPV16-positive cancers. The data were produced by immunoSEQ multiplex PCR, yet TCRdb's version contains in-frame clones alone and is incomplete. The top ten hold about a sixth of the sample, which has 25,000 to 30,000 clones, nearly 95% seen once. The sequencing here drew on blood, taken from a patient who underwent chemoradiotherapy. These receptors all stem from a human donor with HPV-associated anogenital cancer.

The chain couples TRBV19 to TRBJ1-3, with D unclear. Germline V gene data show CDR1 as LNHDA and CDR2 as SQIVND (reference sequence). This CDR3 has 14 amino acids. Trimming shortened V by 7 bases and J by 0 bases, and 10 bases separated the two germline ends. DNA of the CDR3: TGTGCCAGTAACAGCTTAAGCTCTGGAAACACCATATATTTT. Its protein product is CASNSLSSGNTIYF. The whole variable domain, remainder taken from reference TRBV19 and TRBJ1-3, is DGGITQSPKYLFRKEGQNVTLSCEQNLNHDAMYWYRQDPGQGLRLIYYSQIVNDFQKGDIAEGYSVSREKKESFPLTVTSAQKNPTAFYLCASNSLSSGNTIYFGEGSWLTVV.

This clone was detected only a few times. V is TRBV28 and J is TRBJ2-7; weak D call: TRBD2 (6 bases). V lost 6 bases to trimming and J lost 5 bases, with 20 bases between them. Looked up from germline, CDR1 is MDHEN and CDR2 is SYDVKM. The CDR3 totals 15 residues. The CDR3 loop reads CASRTLGAGGHEQYF. Written as DNA, the CDR3 is TGTGCCAGCAGGACACTCGGGGCTGGAGGGCACGAGCAGTACTTC.

This chain connects TRBV4-3 to TRBJ2-1; possibly TRBD2 for D (6 bases). Germline assignment: CDR1 LGHNA and CDR2 YSLEER. This CDR3 region has 14 residues. Trimming left V 4 bases short and J 9 bases short, with 16 bases between. CDR3 bases: TGCGCCAGCAGCCCCCGCGGTAGCGGCGGTGAGCAGTTCTTC. Translating gives CASSPRGSGGEQFF.

The chain uses TRBV6-5 and TRBJ1-5; a possible D gene is TRBD1 (6 bases). CDR3 length: 15 residues. Germline V gene data show CDR1 as MNHEY and CDR2 as SVGAGI. The germline V and J ends were trimmed by 2 bases and 7 bases, with 15 bases remaining between them. The CDR3 spells CASSYGRGFGQPQHF. DNA for the CDR3: TGTGCCAGCAGTTACGGCAGGGGATTTGGGCAGCCCCAGCATTTT.

This clone was found once. The chain has TRBV28 and TRBJ1-5; D remains ambiguous. The germline V gene has CDR1 MDHEN and CDR2 SYDVKM. With 2 bases removed from V and 1 base from J, the gap between germline ends came to 9 bases. The length of the CDR3 is 15 residues. This chain's CDR3 is CASSLPGGSNQPQHF. CDR3 DNA sequence: TGTGCCAGCAGTTTACCCGGCGGGAGCAATCAGCCCCAGCATTTT.

The genes are TRBV2 and TRBJ2-3, with TRBD2 matching 9 bases. The CDR3 has 16 amino acids. Germline loops: CDR1 SNHLY, CDR2 FYNNEI. The ends lost 2 bases at V and 0 bases at J; junction bases unmatched: 3. The CDR3 sequence is CASSEWLAGSTDTQYF. The CDR3 DNA reads as TGTGCCAGCAGTGAATGGCTAGCGGGGAGCACAGATACGCAGTATTTT.

V is TRBV5-5 and J is TRBJ2-1, with a tentative D call TRBD1 (5 bases). Germline values: CDR1 SGHKS, CDR2 YYEKEE (reference sequence). Trimming removed 0 bases from V and 4 bases from J, with 11 bases in between. This CDR3 has 15 amino acids. The CDR3 spells CASSLGGRIYNEQFF. The DNA for the CDR3 is TGTGCCAGCAGCTTGGGGGGCCGGATATACAATGAGCAGTTCTTC.

This clone appeared a single time. CDR3 protein: CASSQGGTDTQYF. The CDR3 DNA reads as TGTGCCAGCAGTCAGGGGGGCACAGATACGCAGTATTTT. The chain joins TRBV28 to TRBJ2-3; TRBD1 agrees at 7 bases. Germline V gene data show CDR1 as MDHEN and CDR2 as SYDVKM. There are 13 residues in the CDR3. The junction had 0 bases not matched to a gene; V was cut back by 5 bases and J by 1 base.

The chain combines TRBV15 with TRBJ1-5; TRBD1 is a possible D gene (6 bases). The CDR3 runs to 15 residues. The germline V gene has CDR1 LNHNV and CDR2 YYDKDF (reference sequence). V shed 5 bases and J shed 0 bases, with 11 bases lying between them. CDR3 amino acids: CATSLQGGSNQPQHF. In nucleotides, the CDR3 is TGTGCCACCAGCTTACAGGGAGGTAGCAATCAGCCCCAGCATTTT.

V is TRBV23-1 and J is TRBJ1-4, with unresolved D. TRBV23-1 is treated as an ORF (open reading frame) with a function not yet certain. The CDR3 consists of 16 residues. Between the trimmed V and J ends, which lost 4 bases and 0 bases, there was a span of 12 bases. In nucleotides, the CDR3 is TGCGCCAGCAGTCGACGGCGGAACGCAACTAATGAAAAACTGTTTTTT. It translates to CASSRRRNATNEKLFF.

The rearrangement joins TRBV19 to TRBJ1-5; D not certain. The CDR3 length is 12 residues. CDR1 and CDR2 (germline): LNHDA, SQIVND (reference sequence). The V gene lost 5 bases and the J gene lost 4 bases, with 6 bases spanning the gap. Here the CDR3 DNA reads TGTGCCAGTAGTTTCGGGAATCAGCCCCAGCATTTT. The encoded protein is CASSFGNQPQHF.

The chain couples TRBV6-4 to TRBJ2-7, with D perhaps TRBD1 (6 bases). CDR3 size: 11 residues. Germline V lookup: CDR1 MRHNA, CDR2 SNTAGT. The CDR3 loop is CHPGQNYEQYF. The CDR3 DNA reads as TGTCATCCGGGACAAAACTACGAGCAGTACTTC.

The V gene is TRBV9, the J gene TRBJ1-3; no clear D. Trimming left V 10 bases short and J 0 bases short, with 14 bases between. Per the germline V gene, CDR1 is SGDLS and CDR2 is YYNGEE. There are 14 residues in the CDR3. In DNA form, the CDR3 reads TGTGCCGGGAGGATGAGTCTCTCTGGAAACACCATATATTTT. Amino acids: CAGRMSLSGNTIYF.

V gene TRBV5-1 combines with J gene TRBJ2-1; 8 bases fit TRBD2. The CDR3 is 16 residues long. V dropped 0 bases and J dropped 2; count of bases not matched to a gene: 4. Germline values: CDR1 SGHRS, CDR2 YFSETQ. The CDR3 region is CASSLVSGAAYNEQFF. The CDR3 bases are TGCGCCAGCAGCTTGGTTAGCGGGGCCGCCTACAATGAGCAGTTCTTC.

The V gene is TRBV15, the J gene TRBJ2-1; 13 bases align to TRBD2. Germline V CDR1 and CDR2: LNHNV, YYDKDF (reference sequence). Trimming at V came to 4 bases and at J to 2 bases, leaving 14 bases not matched to a gene. There are 20 residues in the CDR3. In DNA form, the CDR3 reads TGTGCCACCAGCACTAAAACTGCATGGACTAGCGGGAGACCCTACAATGAGCAGTTCTTC. It codes for CATSTKTAWTSGRPYNEQFF.

The chain has TRBV5-1 and TRBJ2-1, with D tentatively TRBD2 (5 bases). Germline V gives CDR1 SGHRS, CDR2 YFSETQ. The CDR3 contains 16 residues. Deletions cut 0 bases from V and 0 bases from J, with 10 bases between. CDR3 residues: CASSLVTGNSYNEQFF. CDR3 coding DNA: TGCGCCAGCAGCTTGGTTACGGGAAACTCCTACAATGAGCAGTTCTTC. Filled out from reference TRBV5-1 and TRBJ2-1, the complete variable domain reads KAGVTQTPRYLIKTRGQQVTLSCSPISGHRSVSWYQQTPGQGLQFLFEYFSETQRNKGNFPGRFSGRQFSNSRSEMNVSTLELGDSALYLCASSLVTGNSYNEQFFGPGTRLTVL.

This clone was recorded only once. V usage is TRBV27 and J usage is TRBJ2-7; 11 bases map to TRBD2. The CDR3 is made up of 20 amino acids. CDR1 and CDR2 (germline): MNHEY, SMNVEV (reference sequence). V lost 6 bases, J lost 1 base, and 20 bases stayed unmatched. The CDR3 sequence is CASRAKTPGLAADGSYEQYF. In nucleotides, the CDR3 is TGTGCCAGCAGGGCGAAAACACCGGGACTAGCGGCAGATGGATCCTACGAGCAGTACTTC.

The V call is TRBV15, the J call TRBJ1-2; 8 nucleotides line up with TRBD1. V shed 3 bases, J shed 5 bases, and the junction held 8 bases outside the gene matches. The germline V gene has CDR1 LNHNV and CDR2 YYDKDF (reference sequence). The CDR3 loop spans 15 amino acids. CDR3 in DNA: TGTGCCACCAGCAGCCCGGGACAGGTCCGGTATGGCTACACCTTC. Protein sequence: CATSSPGQVRYGYTF.

For the CDR3, the DNA is TGTGCCAGCTCACCACTTGCGGGGGAAGGTCAGCCCCAGCATTTT. Its protein is CASSPLAGEGQPQHF. V and J are TRBV18 and TRBJ1-5, with D tentatively TRBD1 (5 bases). The CDR3 totals 15 residues. Looked up from germline, CDR1 is KGHSH and CDR2 is LQKENI. Trimming pared 1 base from V and 6 bases from J, leaving 13 bases between.

J is TRBJ2-7 and V is TRBV27; D perhaps matches TRBD2 (7 bases). The CDR3 has 14 amino acids. Trimming removed 4 bases from V and 0 bases from J, with 10 bases in between. Germline CDR1 MNHEY, CDR2 SMNVEV (reference sequence). The CDR3 DNA reads TGTGCCAGCAGTTCCGGGGGGCCCTCCTACGAGCAGTACTTC. Residues: CASSSGGPSYEQYF.

CDR3 DNA sequence: TGTGCCAGCAGCTTACATTCGAACACTGAAGCTTTCTTT. This encodes CASSLHSNTEAFF. The chain uses TRBV7-8 and TRBJ1-1; D ambiguous. CDR1 is SGHVS, CDR2 FQNEAQ, per germline. The V and J ends lost 2 bases and 1 base respectively, with 5 bases between them. This CDR3 region has 13 residues.

The chain joins TRBV5-1 to TRBJ2-6, with TRBD2 matching over 12 bases. CDR1 is SGHRS, CDR2 YFSETQ, per germline. There are 17 residues in the CDR3. V shed 4 bases and J 1 base; nucleotides not matched to a gene: 3. This CDR3 reads CASSPGLAGSGANVLTF. The CDR3 region has the DNA TGCGCCAGCAGCCCCGGACTAGCGGGGTCTGGGGCCAACGTCCTGACTTTC.

The chain is built from TRBV6-1 and TRBJ2-3; 9 positions agree with TRBD1. V shed 4 bases, J shed 5 bases, and the junction held 7 bases outside the gene matches. In germline, CDR1 is MNHNS, CDR2 SASEGT. This CDR3 is built from 15 residues. CDR3 sequence reads: CASSGDRGWGDTQYF. CDR3 sequence (DNA): TGTGCCAGCAGTGGAGACAGGGGGTGGGGAGATACGCAGTATTTT.

The chain has TRBV15 and TRBJ2-3; 7 bases map to TRBD1. Germline CDR1 reads LNHNV; CDR2 reads YYDKDF (reference sequence). The CDR3 totals 13 residues. V dropped 5 bases and J dropped 8; count of bases not matched to a gene: 7. The CDR3 sequence: CATSLRGTFTQYF. The CDR3 coding sequence is TGTGCCACCAGCCTCAGGGGGACGTTTACGCAGTATTTT.

The chain recombines TRBV5-5 with TRBJ2-5; D ambiguous. The V gene lost 2 bases and the J gene lost 5 bases, with 7 bases spanning the gap. The CDR3 covers 12 residues. Germline CDR1 SGHKS, CDR2 YYEKEE (reference sequence). This chain's CDR3 is CASSFQQETQYF. In DNA form, the CDR3 reads TGTGCCAGCAGCTTCCAGCAGGAGACCCAGTACTTC.

This chain uses TRBV5-6 with TRBJ2-2; 8 positions match TRBD1. The germline V gene has CDR1 SGHDT and CDR2 YYEEEE. The CDR3 has 13 amino acids. V dropped 2 bases and J dropped 6; count of bases not matched to a gene: 0. The CDR3 is CASSLQGAGELFF. The CDR3 bases are TGTGCCAGCAGCTTACAGGGGGCCGGGGAGCTGTTTTTT.

V usage is TRBV6-6 and J usage is TRBJ1-3; 9 bases line up with TRBD1. The CDR3 consists of 16 residues. J lost 5 bases, V lost 4 bases, and 9 bases had no gene match. Germline CDR1 reads MNHNY; CDR2 reads SVGAGI (reference sequence). CDR3 sequence (DNA): TGTGCCAGCAGTTCCCCGGGACAGGGAAGTAGAAACACCATATATTTT. Amino acids: CASSSPGQGSRNTIYF.